The present entry profiles one TCR beta chain with its context. Antigen unknown. The data were taken from a study of cytomegalovirus exposure and HLA in healthy donors. Points from the study as a whole: There were several of the most significant clusters that appeared linked to common viral pathogens in a later analysis. A later analysis linked a missense DCLRE1C variant to TCR beta V- and J-gene trimming. Cytomegalovirus-associated status was assigned to fewer than 200 TCR beta chains.

Donors were nominally healthy when sampled, though unrecorded immune exposures were likely. This CDR3 is 15 amino acids long. CDR1 SGDLS and CDR2 YYNGEE come from the germline V gene. J gave up 9 bases and V 3 bases, and 6 bases lay outside the gene matches. Primers for the PCR totalled 60 Vbeta and 13 Jbeta. The assay was immunoSEQ multiplex PCR, and TCRdb's table has in-frame clones only and misses some. Of about 130,000 clones in the sample, about 64% are singletons; the top ten hold 2% to 2.5%. The clonotype was recovered from a woman aged 40 to 50 in good health and CMV-seronegative. The sequenced sample consisted of PBMCs. The J gene is TRBJ1-6, the V gene TRBV9; 10 bases match TRBD1. The DNA for the CDR3 is TGTGCCAGCAGCGCGGGGGGACAGGGGTCTTCACCCCTCCACTTT. Its translation: CASSAGGQGSSPLHF.